This TCR beta chain stems from a study of CD8 T cells in ankylosing spondylitis. Notes on the study in general: Several of the motif variants were reported before in synovial fluid and blood from reactive arthritis. CD8+ cells made up the disease-linked clones, which were relatively rare in peripheral blood. It was reported that disease-linked clones were significantly enriched in matched ankylosing spondylitis synovial fluid. Ankylosing spondylitis blood appeared to be characterized by a TCR beta motif of 7 to 9 highly homologous variants.

This clonotype was counted ten times or more. Its antigen is undetermined. Each TCR beta library was made by quantitative 5'-RACE that incorporated molecular barcodes. TCRdb re-called the 5' RACE reads with MiXCR, one entry per CDR3 protein. Of more than 500,000 distinct CDR3 sequences in the sample, roughly 5.2% are singletons; the top ten hold under 4.5%. The source is a male donor with ankylosing spondylitis. Sequencing was performed on blood, either unsorted or a sorted T cell fraction (not recorded which).

The CDR3 sequence: CASGLADTQYF. CDR3 DNA: TGTGCCAGCGGTTTGGCAGATACGCAGTATTTT. The V call is TRBV6-2 or TRBV6-3, the J call TRBJ2-3, with D hard to call. V was shortened by 8 bases and J by 4 bases, with 7 bases between the two germline ends. The CDR3 covers 11 residues. The germline V gene has CDR1 MNHEY and CDR2 SVGEGT.